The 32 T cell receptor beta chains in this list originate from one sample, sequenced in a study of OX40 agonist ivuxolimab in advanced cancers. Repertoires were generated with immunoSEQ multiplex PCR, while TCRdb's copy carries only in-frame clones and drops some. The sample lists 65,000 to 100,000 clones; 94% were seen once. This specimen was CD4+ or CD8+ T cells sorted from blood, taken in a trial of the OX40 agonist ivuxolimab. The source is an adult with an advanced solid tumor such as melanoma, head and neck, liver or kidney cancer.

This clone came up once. In DNA, the CDR3 is TGCAGTGCTAGTCGCCCCTATGGCTACACCTTC. This sequence encodes CSASRPYGYTF. The V gene is TRBV20-1, the J gene TRBJ1-2; no firm D call. The CDR3 loop spans 11 amino acids. V lost 3 bases to trimming and J lost 4 bases, with 6 bases between them. In germline, CDR1 is DFQATT, CDR2 SNEGSKA (reference sequence).

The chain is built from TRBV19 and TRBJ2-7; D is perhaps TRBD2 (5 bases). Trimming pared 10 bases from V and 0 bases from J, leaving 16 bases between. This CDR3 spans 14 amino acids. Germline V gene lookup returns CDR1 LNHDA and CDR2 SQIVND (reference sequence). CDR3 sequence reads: CANFSRGISYEQYF. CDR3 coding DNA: TGTGCCAATTTCTCCCGGGGTATCTCCTACGAGCAGTACTTC.

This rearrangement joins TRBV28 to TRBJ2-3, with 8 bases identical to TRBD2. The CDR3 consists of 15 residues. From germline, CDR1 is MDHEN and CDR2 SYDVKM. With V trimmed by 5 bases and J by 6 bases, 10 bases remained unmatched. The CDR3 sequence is CASSPSGGPVDTQYF. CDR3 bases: TGTGCCAGCAGTCCCAGCGGGGGCCCGGTTGATACGCAGTATTTT.

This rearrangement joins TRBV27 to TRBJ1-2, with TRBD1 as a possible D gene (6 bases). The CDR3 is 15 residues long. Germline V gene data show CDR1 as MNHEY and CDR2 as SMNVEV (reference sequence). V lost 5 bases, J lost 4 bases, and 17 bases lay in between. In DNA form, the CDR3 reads TGTGCCAGCAGTATCAACAGGGAGATAAGCTATGGCTACACCTTC. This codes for CASSINREISYGYTF.

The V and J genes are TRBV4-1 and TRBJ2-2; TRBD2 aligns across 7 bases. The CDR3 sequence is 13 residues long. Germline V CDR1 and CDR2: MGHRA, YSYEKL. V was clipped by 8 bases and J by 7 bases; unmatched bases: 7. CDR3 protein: CASSETSNGELFF. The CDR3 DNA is TGCGCCAGCTCGGAGACTAGCAACGGGGAGCTGTTTTTT.

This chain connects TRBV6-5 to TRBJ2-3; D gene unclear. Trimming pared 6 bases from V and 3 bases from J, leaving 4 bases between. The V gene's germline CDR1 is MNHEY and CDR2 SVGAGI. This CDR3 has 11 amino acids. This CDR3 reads CASRGTDTQYF. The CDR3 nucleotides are TGTGCCAGCAGGGGGACAGATACGCAGTATTTT.

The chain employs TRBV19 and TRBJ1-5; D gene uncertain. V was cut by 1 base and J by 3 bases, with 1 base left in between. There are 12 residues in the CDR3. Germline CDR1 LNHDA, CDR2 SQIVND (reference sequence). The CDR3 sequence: CASSIANQPQHF. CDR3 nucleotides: TGTGCCAGTAGTATAGCCAATCAGCCCCAGCATTTT.

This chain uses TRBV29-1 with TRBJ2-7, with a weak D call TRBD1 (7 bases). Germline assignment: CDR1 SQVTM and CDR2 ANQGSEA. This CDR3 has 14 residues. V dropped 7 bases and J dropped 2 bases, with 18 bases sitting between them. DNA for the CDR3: TGCAGCGCCGCCAGGGGGGCCCAAACCTACGAGCAGTACTTC. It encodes CSAARGAQTYEQYF.

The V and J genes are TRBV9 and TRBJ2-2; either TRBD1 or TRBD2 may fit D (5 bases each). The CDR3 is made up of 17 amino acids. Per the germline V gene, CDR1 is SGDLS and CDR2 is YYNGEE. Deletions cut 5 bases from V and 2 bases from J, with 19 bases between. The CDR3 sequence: CASSRKGTFANTGELFF. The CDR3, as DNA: TGTGCCAGCAGTCGTAAGGGGACGTTCGCTAACACCGGGGAGCTGTTTTTT.

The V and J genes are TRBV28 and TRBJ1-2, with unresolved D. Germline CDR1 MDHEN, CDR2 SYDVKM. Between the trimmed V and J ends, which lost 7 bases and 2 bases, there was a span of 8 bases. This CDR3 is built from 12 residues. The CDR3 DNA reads TGTGCCAGCAACTCGGCGAACTATGGCTACACCTTC. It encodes CASNSANYGYTF.

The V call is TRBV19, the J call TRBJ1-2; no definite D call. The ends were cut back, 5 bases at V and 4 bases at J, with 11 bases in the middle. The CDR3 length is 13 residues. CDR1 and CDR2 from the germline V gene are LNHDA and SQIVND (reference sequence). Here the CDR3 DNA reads TGTGCCAGTAGTCCTCAGGTGATCTATGGCTACACCTTC. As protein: CASSPQVIYGYTF. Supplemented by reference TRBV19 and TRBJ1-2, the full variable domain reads DGGITQSPKYLFRKEGQNVTLSCEQNLNHDAMYWYRQDPGQGLRLIYYSQIVNDFQKGDIAEGYSVSREKKESFPLTVTSAQKNPTAFYLCASSPQVIYGYTFGSGTRLTVV.

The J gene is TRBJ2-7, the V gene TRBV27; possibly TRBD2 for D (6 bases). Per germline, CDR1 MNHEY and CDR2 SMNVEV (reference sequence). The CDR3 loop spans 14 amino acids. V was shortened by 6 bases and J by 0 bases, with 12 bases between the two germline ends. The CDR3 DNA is TGTGCCAGCAGCGTACTAGCCAGCTCCTACGAGCAGTACTTC. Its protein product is CASSVLASSYEQYF.

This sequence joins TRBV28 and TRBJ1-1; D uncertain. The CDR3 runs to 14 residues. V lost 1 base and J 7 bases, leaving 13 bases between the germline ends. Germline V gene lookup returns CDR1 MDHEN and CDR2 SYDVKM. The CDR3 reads CASSLLNGRDEAFF. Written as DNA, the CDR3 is TGTGCCAGCAGTTTATTGAATGGAAGGGATGAAGCTTTCTTT.

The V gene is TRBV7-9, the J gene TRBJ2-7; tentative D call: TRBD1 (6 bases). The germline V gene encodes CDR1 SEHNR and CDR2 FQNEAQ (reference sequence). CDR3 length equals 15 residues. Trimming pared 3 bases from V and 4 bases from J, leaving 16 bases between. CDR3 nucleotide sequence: TGTGCCAGCAGCTTGGCGCCCCAGGGGAGTTACGAGCAGTACTTC. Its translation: CASSLAPQGSYEQYF. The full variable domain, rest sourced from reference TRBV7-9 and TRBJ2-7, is DTGVSQNPRHKITKRGQNVTFRCDPISEHNRLYWYRQTLGQGPEFLTYFQNEAQLEKSRLLSDRFSAERPKGSFSTLEIQRTEQGDSAMYLCASSLAPQGSYEQYFGPGTRLTVT.

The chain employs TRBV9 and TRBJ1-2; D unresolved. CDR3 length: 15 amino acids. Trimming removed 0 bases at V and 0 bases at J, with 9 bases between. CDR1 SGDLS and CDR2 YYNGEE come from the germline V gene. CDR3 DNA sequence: TGTGCCAGCAGCGTAGAGGGCACAGCTAACTATGGCTACACCTTC. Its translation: CASSVEGTANYGYTF.

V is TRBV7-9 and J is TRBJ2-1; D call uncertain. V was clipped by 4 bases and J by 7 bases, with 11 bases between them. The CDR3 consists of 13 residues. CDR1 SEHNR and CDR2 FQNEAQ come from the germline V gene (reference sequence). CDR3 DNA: TGTGCCAGCAGCTCCGAGAGCTCAAATGAGCAGTTCTTC. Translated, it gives CASSSESSNEQFF.

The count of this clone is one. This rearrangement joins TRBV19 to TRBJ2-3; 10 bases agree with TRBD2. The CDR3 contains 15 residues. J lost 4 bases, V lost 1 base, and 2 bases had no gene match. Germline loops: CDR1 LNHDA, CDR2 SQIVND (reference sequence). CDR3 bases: TGTGCCAGTAGTATAGCTAGCGGGGGAGCAGATACGCAGTATTTT. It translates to CASSIASGGADTQYF.

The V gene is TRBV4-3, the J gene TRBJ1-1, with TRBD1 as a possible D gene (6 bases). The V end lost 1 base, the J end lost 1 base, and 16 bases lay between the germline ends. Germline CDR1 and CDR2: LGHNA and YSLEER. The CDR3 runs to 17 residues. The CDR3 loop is CASSQVRGQGPNTEAFF. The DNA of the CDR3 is TGCGCCAGCAGCCAAGTGAGGGGCCAGGGGCCGAACACTGAAGCTTTCTTT.

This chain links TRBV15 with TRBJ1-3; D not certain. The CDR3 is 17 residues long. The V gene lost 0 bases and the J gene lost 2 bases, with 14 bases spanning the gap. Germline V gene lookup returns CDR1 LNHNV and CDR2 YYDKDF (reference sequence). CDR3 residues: CATSRDPLQYPGNTIYF. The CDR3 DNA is TGTGCCACCAGCAGAGATCCCCTACAGTATCCTGGAAACACCATATATTTT.

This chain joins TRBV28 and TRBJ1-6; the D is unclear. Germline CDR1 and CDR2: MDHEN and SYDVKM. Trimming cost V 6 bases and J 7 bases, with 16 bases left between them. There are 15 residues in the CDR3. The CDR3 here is CASRSLTASNSPLHF. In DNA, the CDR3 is TGTGCCAGCAGGTCGCTCACAGCATCCAATTCACCCCTCCACTTT.

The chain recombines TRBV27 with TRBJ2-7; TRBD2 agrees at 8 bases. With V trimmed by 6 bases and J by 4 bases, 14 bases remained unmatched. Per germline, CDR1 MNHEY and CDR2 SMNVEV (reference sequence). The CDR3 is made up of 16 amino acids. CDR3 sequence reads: CASSPSGGTVPYEQYF. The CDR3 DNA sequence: TGTGCCAGCAGCCCATCGGGGGGGACGGTACCTTACGAGCAGTACTTC.

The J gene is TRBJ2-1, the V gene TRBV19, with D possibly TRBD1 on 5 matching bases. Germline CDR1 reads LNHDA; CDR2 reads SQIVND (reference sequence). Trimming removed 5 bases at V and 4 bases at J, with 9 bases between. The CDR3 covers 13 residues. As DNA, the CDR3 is TGTGCCAGTAGTTGGGGCGAATACAATGAGCAGTTCTTC. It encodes CASSWGEYNEQFF.

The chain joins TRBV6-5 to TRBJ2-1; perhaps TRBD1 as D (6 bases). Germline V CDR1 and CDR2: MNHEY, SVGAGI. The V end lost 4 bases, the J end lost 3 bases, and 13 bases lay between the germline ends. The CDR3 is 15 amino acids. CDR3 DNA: TGTGCCAGCAGTTCGCGGGCAGGGGTCTACAATGAGCAGTTCTTC. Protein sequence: CASSSRAGVYNEQFF.

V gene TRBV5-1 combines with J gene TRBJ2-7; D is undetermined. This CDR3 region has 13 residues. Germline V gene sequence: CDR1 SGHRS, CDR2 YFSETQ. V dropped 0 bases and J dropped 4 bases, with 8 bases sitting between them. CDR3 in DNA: TGCGCCAGCAGCTTGGACAGCTTTTACGAGCAGTACTTC. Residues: CASSLDSFYEQYF.

The CDR3: CASSQGLSGISYEQYF. Here the CDR3 DNA reads TGTGCCAGCAGCCAAGGGCTTAGCGGGATATCCTACGAGCAGTACTTC. The rearrangement joins TRBV14 to TRBJ2-7, with 8 bases matching TRBD2. The CDR3 consists of 16 residues. CDR1 is SGHDN and CDR2 is FVKESK in the germline V gene. V lost 1 base to trimming and J lost 1 base; unmatched junction nucleotides: 6.

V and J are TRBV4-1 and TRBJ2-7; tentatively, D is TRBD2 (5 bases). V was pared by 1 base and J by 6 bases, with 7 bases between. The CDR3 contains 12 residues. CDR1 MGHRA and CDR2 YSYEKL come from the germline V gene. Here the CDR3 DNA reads TGCGCCAGCAGCCAAGCCCGGGGCGAGCAGTACTTC. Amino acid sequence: CASSQARGEQYF.

CDR3 in amino acids: CAISEPLAGGSYEQYF. CDR3 nucleotide sequence: TGTGCCATCAGTGAGCCACTAGCGGGAGGGTCCTACGAGCAGTACTTC. The chain has TRBV10-3 and TRBJ2-7; the match to TRBD2 covers 13 bases. With V trimmed by 2 bases and J by 1 base, 2 bases remained unmatched. In germline, CDR1 is ENHRY, CDR2 SYGVKD. CDR3 size: 16 residues.

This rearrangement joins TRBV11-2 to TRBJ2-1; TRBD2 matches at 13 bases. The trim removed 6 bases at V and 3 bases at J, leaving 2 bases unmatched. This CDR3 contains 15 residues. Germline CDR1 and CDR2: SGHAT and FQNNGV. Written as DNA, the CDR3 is TGTGCCAGCAGTCGGACTAGCGGGGGCTACAATGAGCAGTTCTTC. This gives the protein CASSRTSGGYNEQFF.

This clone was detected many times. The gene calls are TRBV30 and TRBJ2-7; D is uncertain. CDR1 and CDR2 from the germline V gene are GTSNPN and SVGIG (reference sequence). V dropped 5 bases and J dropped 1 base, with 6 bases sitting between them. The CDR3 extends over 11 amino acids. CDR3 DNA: TGTGCCTGGGACATATCCTACGAGCAGTACTTC. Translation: CAWDISYEQYF.

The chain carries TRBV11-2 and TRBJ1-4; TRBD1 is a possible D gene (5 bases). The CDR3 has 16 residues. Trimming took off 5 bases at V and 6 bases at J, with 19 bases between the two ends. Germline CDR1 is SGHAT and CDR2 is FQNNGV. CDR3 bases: TGTGCCAGCAGCCCACCGGTAGCAGGGCTGTATGAAAAACTGTTTTTT. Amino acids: CASSPPVAGLYEKLFF.

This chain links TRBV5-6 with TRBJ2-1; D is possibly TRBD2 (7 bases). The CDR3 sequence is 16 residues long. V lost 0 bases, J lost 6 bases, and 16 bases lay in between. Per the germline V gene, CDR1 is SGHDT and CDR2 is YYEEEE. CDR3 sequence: CASSLAVGGPSNEQFF. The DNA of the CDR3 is TGTGCCAGCAGCTTGGCCGTGGGGGGGCCTTCCAATGAGCAGTTCTTC.

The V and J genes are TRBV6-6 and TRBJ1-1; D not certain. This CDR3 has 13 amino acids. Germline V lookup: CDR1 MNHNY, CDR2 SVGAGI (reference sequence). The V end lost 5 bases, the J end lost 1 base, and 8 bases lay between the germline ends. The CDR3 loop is CASSRAENTEAFF. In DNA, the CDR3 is TGTGCCAGCAGTCGGGCAGAGAACACTGAAGCTTTCTTT.